This TCR beta chain was documented in a study of blood T cells in healthy people across ages. The CDR3 covers 13 residues. Germline CDR1 SGHTA, CDR2 FQGNSA. V lost 5 bases to trimming and J lost 7 bases; unmatched junction nucleotides: 4. Together with a sample-barcoded 5' primer, a J-beta primer mix was included in a second PCR lasting roughly 6 to 12 cycles. TCRdb independently ran MiXCR on the 5' RACE reads; one entry per CDR3 protein. The sample shows 910,000 or so distinct CDR3 sequences, roughly 47% of them seen only once. This clonotype was detected only once. The source material was blood. This chain uses TRBV7-2 with TRBJ2-2, with 7 bases fitting TRBD1. This clonotype originated in a woman aged 60-75 years in good health. This CDR3 is CASSKTGDGELFF. In DNA, the CDR3 is TGTGCCAGCAGCAAAACAGGGGACGGGGAGCTGTTTTTT.